The 20 T cell receptor beta chains presented below share a single source sample, sequenced in a study of lymphopenia after photon versus proton radiotherapy. Generated by immunoSEQ multiplex PCR, the TCRdb table keeps only in-frame clones and is missing some. The sample consists of about 18,000 clones, 92% of them appearing once. Sequenced here: peripheral blood, sampled from a patient treated with photon-based radiotherapy. All receptors derive from a woman aged 35 to 49 with cholangiocarcinoma.

V gene TRBV28 combines with J gene TRBJ2-1; perhaps TRBD2 as D (7 bases). Trimming shortened V by 8 bases and J by 8 bases, and 25 bases separated the two germline ends. This CDR3 contains 16 residues. Germline V gene data show CDR1 as MDHEN and CDR2 as SYDVKM. The CDR3 protein is CASQQSRGGGRDEQFF. CDR3 sequence (DNA): TGTGCCAGCCAACAATCTAGGGGGGGCGGTAGGGATGAGCAGTTCTTC.

J is TRBJ1-1 and V is TRBV4-3, with D possibly matching TRBD1 (5 bases). CDR1 is LGHNA, CDR2 YSLEER, per germline. With 0 bases removed from V and 5 bases from J, the gap between germline ends came to 22 bases. The CDR3 spans 18 residues. CDR3 amino acids: CASSQDQGRDLPGTEAFF. The DNA of the CDR3 is TGCGCCAGCAGCCAAGATCAGGGACGGGACCTCCCTGGTACTGAAGCTTTCTTT.

The CDR3 sequence: CASSPRNRAVGYTF. For the CDR3, the DNA is TGTGCCAGTAGTCCTCGAAACAGGGCGGTAGGCTACACCTTC. V and J are TRBV19 and TRBJ1-2, with D tentatively TRBD1 (6 bases). CDR3 length equals 14 residues. Trimming took off 5 bases at V and 8 bases at J, with 18 bases between the two ends. Germline values: CDR1 LNHDA, CDR2 SQIVND (reference sequence).

This clone was seen once. The rearrangement uses TRBV7-2 and TRBJ1-2; TRBD1 matches 8 bases. CDR1 and CDR2 from the germline V gene are SGHTA and FQGNSA. The CDR3 is 14 amino acids. The trim removed 5 bases at V and 6 bases at J, leaving 8 bases unmatched. Here the CDR3 DNA reads TGTGCCAGCAGCCAACGGGACAGGAGGAATGGCTACACCTTC. Translating it yields CASSQRDRRNGYTF.

V gene TRBV27 combines with J gene TRBJ1-4; D perhaps matches TRBD1 (6 bases). The V end lost 6 bases, the J end lost 4 bases, and 12 bases lay between the germline ends. The CDR3 consists of 14 residues. In germline, CDR1 is MNHEY, CDR2 SMNVEV (reference sequence). CDR3 protein: CASSLGRGNEKLFF. DNA of the CDR3: TGTGCCAGCAGCTTGGGCAGGGGTAATGAAAAACTGTTTTTT.

The chain has TRBV7-2 and TRBJ2-3; 9 bases are a match to TRBD1. The J segment lost 0 bases and the V segment lost 2 bases, leaving 6 bases of the junction unmatched. Germline values: CDR1 SGHTA, CDR2 FQGNSA. This CDR3 comprises 17 residues. CDR3 in amino acids: CASSLTHRGPSTDTQYF. CDR3 DNA: TGTGCCAGCAGCTTAACGCACAGGGGGCCTAGCACAGATACGCAGTATTTT.

J is TRBJ1-2 and V is TRBV14; perhaps TRBD1 as D (5 bases). V lost 4 bases, J lost 5 bases, and 17 bases lay in between. CDR3 size: 15 residues. Germline-derived CDR1 and CDR2 are SGHDN and FVKESK. This chain's CDR3 is CASSPTRQKFYGYTF. The CDR3 nucleotides are TGTGCCAGCAGCCCGACGAGACAGAAGTTTTATGGCTACACCTTC.

This chain connects TRBV19 to TRBJ1-4; no clear D gene. The germline CDR1 and CDR2 sequences are LNHDA and SQIVND (reference sequence). The V end was cut by 5 bases, the J end by 5 bases, with 12 bases between. The CDR3 contains 14 residues. The CDR3 sequence is CASSFDAQNEKLFF. The CDR3, as DNA: TGTGCCAGTAGTTTCGACGCCCAGAATGAAAAACTGTTTTTT.

The chain links TRBV7-1 to TRBJ2-7, with a possible D match to TRBD2 (6 bases). TRBV7-1 has ORF status, its function being uncertain. The CDR3 is 19 amino acids. Trimming removed 4 bases from V and 4 bases from J, with 29 bases in between. DNA for the CDR3: TGTGCCAGCAGCTTAGAATTGGCGGGGAAGGGCATATGGGGTTACGAGCAGTACTTC. The encoded protein is CASSLELAGKGIWGYEQYF.

This clone was found once. This CDR3 reads CASSFEGFSGNTIYF. DNA for the CDR3: TGTGCCAGCAGTTTCGAGGGATTCTCTGGAAACACCATATATTTT. This sequence joins TRBV28 and TRBJ1-3; D not resolved. V lost 3 bases and J 0 bases, leaving 9 bases between the germline ends. The CDR3 covers 15 residues. CDR1 MDHEN and CDR2 SYDVKM come from the germline V gene. The full variable domain, completed using reference TRBV28 and TRBJ1-3, is DVKVTQSSRYLVKRTGEKVFLECVQDMDHENMFWYRQDPGLGLRLIYFSYDVKMKEKGDIPEGYSVSREKKERFSLILESASTNQTSMYLCASSFEGFSGNTIYFGEGSWLTVV.

The rearrangement uses TRBV5-8 and TRBJ2-5, with 11 nucleotides matching TRBD2. This CDR3 is 18 amino acids long. Germline V CDR1 and CDR2: SGHTS, YDEGEE. V shed 0 bases and J 5 bases; nucleotides not matched to a gene: 12. DNA for the CDR3: TGTGCCAGCAGCTTGGCCTCCATAGCGGGAGGGCCGGTGGAGACCCAGTACTTC. It is translated as CASSLASIAGGPVETQYF.

The chain has TRBV6-1 and TRBJ2-7; weak D call: TRBD2 (6 bases). Trimming shortened V by 3 bases and J by 2 bases, and 14 bases separated the two germline ends. The CDR3 is 15 amino acids. From germline, CDR1 is MNHNS and CDR2 SASEGT. DNA for the CDR3: TGTGCCAGCAGTGAGTCGATAGCGGTAGCCTACGAGCAGTACTTC. Its protein is CASSESIAVAYEQYF.

The chain is built from TRBV6-6 and TRBJ1-1; no definite D call. V was shortened by 7 bases and J by 6 bases, with 9 bases between the two germline ends. The CDR3 runs to 11 residues. Germline V gene lookup returns CDR1 MNHNY and CDR2 SVGAGI (reference sequence). CDR3 residues: CASTYGSEAFF. The CDR3 nucleotides are TGTGCCAGCACCTATGGATCTGAAGCTTTCTTT.

This sequence joins TRBV5-8 and TRBJ2-1; TRBD2 agrees at 10 bases. V was clipped by 5 bases and J by 7 bases; unmatched bases: 9. Germline assignment: CDR1 SGHTS and CDR2 YDEGEE. This CDR3 is 15 amino acids long. CDR3 protein: CASRLPGLAINEQFF. Here the CDR3 DNA reads TGTGCCAGCAGACTCCCGGGACTAGCGATAAATGAGCAGTTCTTC.

V and J are TRBV6-5 and TRBJ1-1, with a weak D call TRBD1 (6 bases). The CDR3 is made up of 14 amino acids. Deletions cut 0 bases from V and 4 bases from J, with 9 bases between. The V gene's germline CDR1 is MNHEY and CDR2 SVGAGI. In nucleotides, the CDR3 is TGTGCCAGCAGTTACTCGAAGGGGGGCACTGAAGCTTTCTTT. It codes for CASSYSKGGTEAFF.

This chain connects TRBV9 to TRBJ1-1; no definite D call. CDR1 and CDR2 from the germline V gene are SGDLS and YYNGEE. The ends were cut back, 5 bases at V and 3 bases at J, with 5 bases in the middle. This CDR3 has 11 amino acids. The CDR3 coding sequence is TGTGCCAGCAGTTCTTACACTGAAGCTTTCTTT. Protein sequence: CASSSYTEAFF. Supplemented by reference TRBV9 and TRBJ1-1, the full variable domain reads DSGVTQTPKHLITATGQRVTLRCSPRSGDLSVYWYQQSLDQGLQFLIQYYNGEERAKGNILERFSAQQFPDLHSELNLSSLELGDSALYFCASSSYTEAFFGQGTRLTVV.

The genes are TRBV9 and TRBJ1-2; D possibly corresponds to TRBD1 (5 bases). This CDR3 has 13 residues. Trimming removed 4 bases from V and 5 bases from J, with 12 bases in between. Germline CDR1 SGDLS, CDR2 YYNGEE. CDR3 in amino acids: CASSPPDTYGYTF. Written as DNA, the CDR3 is TGTGCCAGCAGCCCCCCGGACACGTATGGCTACACCTTC.

The chain couples TRBV7-2 to TRBJ1-1, with D perhaps TRBD1 (5 bases). Per germline, CDR1 SGHTA and CDR2 FQGNSA. V dropped 5 bases and J dropped 7 bases, with 8 bases sitting between them. The CDR3 loop spans 11 amino acids. The CDR3 DNA sequence: TGTGCCAGCAGCCGCAGGGTTGAAGCTTTCTTT. Protein: CASSRRVEAFF. The full variable domain, completed using reference TRBV7-2 and TRBJ1-1, is GAGVSQSPSNKVTEKGKDVELRCDPISGHTALYWYRQSLGQGLEFLIYFQGNSAPDKSGLPSDRFSAERTGGSVSTLTIQRTQQEDSAVYLCASSRRVEAFFGQGTRLTVV.

The chain has TRBV28 and TRBJ1-5; no definite D call. This CDR3 contains 15 residues. The V end was cut by 6 bases, the J end by 4 bases, with 16 bases between. CDR1 and CDR2 (germline): MDHEN, SYDVKM. Here the CDR3 DNA reads TGTGCCAGCAGCCCACTAACTAGGGTGAATCAGCCCCAGCATTTT. As protein: CASSPLTRVNQPQHF.

This rearrangement joins TRBV30 to TRBJ2-6, with D unclear. Between the trimmed V and J ends, which lost 0 bases and 1 base, there was a span of 4 bases. This CDR3 is built from 14 residues. Germline CDR1 and CDR2: GTSNPN and SVGIG (reference sequence). The CDR3 DNA follows: TGTGCCTGGAGTGTGAAATCTGGGGCCAACGTCCTGACTTTC. Encoded protein: CAWSVKSGANVLTF.